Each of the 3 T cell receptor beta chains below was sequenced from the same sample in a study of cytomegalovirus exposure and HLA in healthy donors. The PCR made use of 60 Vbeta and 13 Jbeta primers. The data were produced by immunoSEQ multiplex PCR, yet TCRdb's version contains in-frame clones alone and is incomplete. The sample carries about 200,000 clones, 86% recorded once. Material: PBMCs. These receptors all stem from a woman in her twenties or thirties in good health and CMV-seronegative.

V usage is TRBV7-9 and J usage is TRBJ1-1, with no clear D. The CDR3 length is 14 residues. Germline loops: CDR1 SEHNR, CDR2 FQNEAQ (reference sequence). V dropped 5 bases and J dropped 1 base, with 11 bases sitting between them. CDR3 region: CASSTDIPNTEAFF. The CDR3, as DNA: TGTGCCAGCAGCACTGACATACCGAACACTGAAGCTTTCTTT.

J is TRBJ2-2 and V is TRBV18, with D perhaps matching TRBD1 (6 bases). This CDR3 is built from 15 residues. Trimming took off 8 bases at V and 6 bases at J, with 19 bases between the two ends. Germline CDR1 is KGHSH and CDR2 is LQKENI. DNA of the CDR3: TGTGCCAGCCTGACAGGCGACCTGGGCGCCGGGGAGCTGTTTTTT. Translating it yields CASLTGDLGAGELFF.

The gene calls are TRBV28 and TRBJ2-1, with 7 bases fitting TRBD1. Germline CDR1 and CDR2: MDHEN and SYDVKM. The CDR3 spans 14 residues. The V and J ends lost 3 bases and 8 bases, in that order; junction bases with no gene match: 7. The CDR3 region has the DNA TGTGCCAGCAGTTTGGGACAGAGAGGCGATGAGCAGTTCTTC. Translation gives CASSLGQRGDEQFF.